This T cell receptor (beta chain) originates from a study of shared clonotypes between healthy human individuals. General study points: Naive CD4 clonotype sharing across a few donors was approximately 5.2%. Relative to their counterparts shared across all four donors, non-shared clonotypes exhibited diminished generation probabilities.

All donors qualified as healthy HIV-negative adults and had experienced no recent acute infections or vaccinations. Per the germline V gene, CDR1 is SGHAT and CDR2 is FQDESV (reference sequence). V gave up 5 bases and J gave up 5 bases; unmatched junction bases: 11. There are 15 residues in the CDR3. Researchers divided each subset's genomic DNA evenly across several immunoSEQ plates. Profiled with immunoSEQ multiplex PCR; TCRdb holds only in-frame clones, not every one. In the table there are over 95,000 clones, 68% of which are singletons. Note on this clone: Its antigen is unidentified.

The source of this sequence is a woman in her twenties or thirties in good health. V gene TRBV11-1 combines with J gene TRBJ2-5, with TRBD2 identical over 7 bases. The sample consisted of memory CD8+ T cells sorted from blood. Subset reported: CD45RO+ cells pooled with CCR7-negative TemRA cells. The CDR3 sequence: CASSPTGGFLETQYF. CDR3 DNA sequence: TGTGCCAGCAGCCCCACGGGGGGATTTCTCGAGACCCAGTACTTC.